The clone carrying this T cell receptor (beta chain) was observed once. Its target is not known. This record comes from a study of T cell responses to AZD1222 COVID-19 vaccine. Whole-study findings and limits: Following two doses of AZD1222, Spike-specific TCR breadth and depth rose. The repertoires were collected only after the peak T cell response.

Germline CDR1 SGHVS, CDR2 FNYEAQ. CDR3 length equals 14 residues. V was clipped by 8 bases and J by 8 bases, with 16 bases between them. Here immunoSEQ multiplex PCR was the method, and the copy in TCRdb shows in-frame clones only, minus some. The sample lists about 140,000 clones, around 94% occurring once. The V and J genes are TRBV7-6 and TRBJ1-6; possibly TRBD1 for D (6 bases). The specimen was peripheral blood, collected after recovery from COVID-19. The TCR sequence derives from an adult who had recovered from COVID-19. The CDR3 region has the DNA TGTGCCAGCGCTAAAGGGGGGAAGGATTCACCCCTCCACTTT. It is translated as CASAKGGKDSPLHF.